Sequencing of this T cell receptor beta chain was carried out in a study of early T cells in non-severe SARS-CoV-2 infection. One entry per CDR3 protein results from TCRdb running MiXCR on the 5' RACE reads. The table records fewer than 30,000 distinct CDR3 sequences, about 4.4% of them present only once. This clonotype was recorded a few times. This CDR3 comprises 18 residues. V lost 2 bases and J lost 0, with 19 bases in between. Germline lookup yields CDR1 SGHNT and CDR2 YYREEE (reference sequence). The rearrangement joins TRBV5-4 to TRBJ2-3; TRBD2 is a possible D gene (8 bases). Input material: whole blood. This TCR derives from an adult who was a healthcare worker with PCR-confirmed SARS-CoV-2 infection or an uninfected control (not recorded which). The CDR3 DNA reads TGTGCCAGCAGCTTATGGGCCCGGGAGGGGGCTAGCACAGATACGCAGTATTTT. Translation gives CASSLWAREGASTDTQYF.